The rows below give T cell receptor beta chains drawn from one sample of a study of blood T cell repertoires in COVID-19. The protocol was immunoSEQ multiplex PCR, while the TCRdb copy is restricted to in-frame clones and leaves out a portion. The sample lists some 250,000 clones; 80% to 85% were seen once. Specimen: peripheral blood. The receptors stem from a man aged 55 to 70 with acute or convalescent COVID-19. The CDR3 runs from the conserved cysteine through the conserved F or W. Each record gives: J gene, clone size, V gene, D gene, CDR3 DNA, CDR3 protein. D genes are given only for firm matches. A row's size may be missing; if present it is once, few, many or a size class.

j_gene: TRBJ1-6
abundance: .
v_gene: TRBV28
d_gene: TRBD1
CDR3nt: TGTGCCAGCAGTTTGGACAGGGTAGATTCACCCCTCCACTTT
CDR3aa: CASSLDRVDSPLHF

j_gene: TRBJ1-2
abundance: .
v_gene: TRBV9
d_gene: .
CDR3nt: TGTGCCAGCAGCGCCTCGGGGTATGGCTACACCTTC
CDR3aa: CASSASGYGYTF

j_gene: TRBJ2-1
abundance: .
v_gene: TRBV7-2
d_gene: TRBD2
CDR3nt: TGTGCCAGCAGCTGGGCTAGCGGGGCCGGGGGATACAATGAGCAGTTCTTC
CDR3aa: CASSWASGAGGYNEQFF

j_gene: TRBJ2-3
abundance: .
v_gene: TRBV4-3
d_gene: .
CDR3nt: TGCGCCAGCAGCCAAGATACAGGGCGCACGCAGTATTTT
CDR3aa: CASSQDTGRTQYF

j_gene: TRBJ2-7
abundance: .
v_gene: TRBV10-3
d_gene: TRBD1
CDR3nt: TGTGCCATCAGGGACAGGAGCTCCTACGAGCAGTACTTC
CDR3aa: CAIRDRSSYEQYF

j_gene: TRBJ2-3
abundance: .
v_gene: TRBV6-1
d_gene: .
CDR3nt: TGTGCCAGCAGTGAAGTTCAGGCAGATACGCAGTATTTT
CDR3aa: CASSEVQADTQYF

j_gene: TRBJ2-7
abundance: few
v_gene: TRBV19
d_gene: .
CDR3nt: TGTGCCAGTAGTAACCCGGGGGACCGCTACGAGCAGTACTTC
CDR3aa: CASSNPGDRYEQYF

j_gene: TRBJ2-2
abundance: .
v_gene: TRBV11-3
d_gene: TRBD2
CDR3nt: TGTGCCAGCAGCTACGATACGGGACTAGCGGGAGAGTACACCGGGGAGCTGTTTTTT
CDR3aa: CASSYDTGLAGEYTGELFF

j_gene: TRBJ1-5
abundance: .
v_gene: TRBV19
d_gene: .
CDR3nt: TGTGCCAGTAGTATAATGGCGGGGTTTAGCAATCAGCCCCAGCATTTT
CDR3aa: CASSIMAGFSNQPQHF

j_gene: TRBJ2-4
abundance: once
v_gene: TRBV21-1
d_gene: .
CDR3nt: TGTGCCAGCAGCCTACCGGGACTAGCGGACAAAAACATTCAGTACTTC
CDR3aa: CASSLPGLADKNIQYF

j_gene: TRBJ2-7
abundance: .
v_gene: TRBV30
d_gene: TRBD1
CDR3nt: TGTGCTGGACAGGGTTCGAGCGAGCAGTACTTC
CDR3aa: CAGQGSSEQYF

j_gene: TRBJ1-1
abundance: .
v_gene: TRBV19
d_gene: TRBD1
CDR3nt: TGTGCCAGTAGTATTGGGACAGGGAACACTGAAGCTTTCTTT
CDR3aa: CASSIGTGNTEAFF

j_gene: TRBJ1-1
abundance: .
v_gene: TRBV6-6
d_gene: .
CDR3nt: TGTGCCAGCAGTTACGGGGGGGGTACTGAAGCTTTCTTT
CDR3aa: CASSYGGGTEAFF

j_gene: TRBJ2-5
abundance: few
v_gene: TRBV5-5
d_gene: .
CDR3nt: TGTGCCAGCAGCTTTGGCAAAGGGGTCGAGACCCAGTACTTC
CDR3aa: CASSFGKGVETQYF

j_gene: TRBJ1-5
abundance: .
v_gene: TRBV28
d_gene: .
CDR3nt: TGTGCCAGCAGTCCCCATCGGATAGACTTCAATCAGCCCCAGCATTTT
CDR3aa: CASSPHRIDFNQPQHF

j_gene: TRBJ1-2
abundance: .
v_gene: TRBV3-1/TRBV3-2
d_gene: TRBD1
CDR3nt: TGTGCCAGCAGCCAACATCGGGACAGGGTGACCTATGGCTACACCTTC
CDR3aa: CASSQHRDRVTYGYTF

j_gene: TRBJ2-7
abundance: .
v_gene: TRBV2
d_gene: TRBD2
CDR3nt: TGTGCCAGCAGTGAGGGACTAGCCGTGGCCGAGCAGTACTTC
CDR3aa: CASSEGLAVAEQYF

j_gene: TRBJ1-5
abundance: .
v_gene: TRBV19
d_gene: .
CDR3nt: TGTGCCAGTAGGAGACACACCGATAGCAATCAGCCCCAGCATTTT
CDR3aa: CASRRHTDSNQPQHF

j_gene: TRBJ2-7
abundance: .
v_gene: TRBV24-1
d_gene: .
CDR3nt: TGTGCCACCAGGGAGGACAGCTCAGACTCCTACGAGCAGTACTTC
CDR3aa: CATREDSSDSYEQYF

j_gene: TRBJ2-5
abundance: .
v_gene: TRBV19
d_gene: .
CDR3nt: TGTGCCAGTAGTATAGATCCCCCGGCCGAGGGAGGAGAGACCCAGTACTTC
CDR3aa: CASSIDPPAEGGETQYF

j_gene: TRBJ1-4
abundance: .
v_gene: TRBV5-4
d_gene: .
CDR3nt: TGTGCCAGCAGCTTGGGCCGACAGCGTAATGAAAAACTGTTTTTT
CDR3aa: CASSLGRQRNEKLFF

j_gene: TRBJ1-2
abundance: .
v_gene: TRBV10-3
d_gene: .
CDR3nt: TGTGCCGTAGCTGGTGGGGGGGCCTCTGGCTACACCTTC
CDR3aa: CAVAGGGASGYTF

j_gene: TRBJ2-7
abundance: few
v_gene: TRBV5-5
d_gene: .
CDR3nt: TGTGCCAGCAGCTTGGTTCCAGGGTTGTCCTACGAGCAGTACTTC
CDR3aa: CASSLVPGLSYEQYF

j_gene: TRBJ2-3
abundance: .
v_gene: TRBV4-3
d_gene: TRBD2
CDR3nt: TGCGCCAGCAGCCAAGGACTAGCGGGGTCCGCTCAGGGTACGCAGTATTTT
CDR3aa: CASSQGLAGSAQGTQYF

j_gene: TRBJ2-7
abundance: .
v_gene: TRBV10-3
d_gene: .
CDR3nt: TGTGCCATCAGTGAGGGGGGCCTGACCTACGAGCAGTACTTC
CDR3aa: CAISEGGLTYEQYF

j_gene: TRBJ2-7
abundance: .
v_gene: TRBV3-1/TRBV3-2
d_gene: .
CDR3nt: TGTGCCAGTAGCTTCGGTTCCTACGAGCAGTACTTC
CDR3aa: CASSFGSYEQYF

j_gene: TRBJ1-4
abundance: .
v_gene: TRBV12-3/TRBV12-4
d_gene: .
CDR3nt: TGTGCCAGCAGGACGGAGGTTGAAAAACTGTTTTTT
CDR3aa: CASRTEVEKLFF

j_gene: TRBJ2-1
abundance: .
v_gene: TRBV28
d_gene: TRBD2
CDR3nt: TGTGCCAGCACTAGGCTAGCGGGATTTGAGCAGTTCTTC
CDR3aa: CASTRLAGFEQFF

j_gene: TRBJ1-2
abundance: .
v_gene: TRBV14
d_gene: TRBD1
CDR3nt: TGTGCCAGCAGCCAAGTTCCATTCTGGGACAGCTCGGGACGTGGCTACACCTTC
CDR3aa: CASSQVPFWDSSGRGYTF

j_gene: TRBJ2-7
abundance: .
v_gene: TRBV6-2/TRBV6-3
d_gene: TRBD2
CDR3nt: TGTGCCAGCAGTTACGGGCACGAGGGAACTAGCGGGACCTACGAGCAGTACTTC
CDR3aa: CASSYGHEGTSGTYEQYF

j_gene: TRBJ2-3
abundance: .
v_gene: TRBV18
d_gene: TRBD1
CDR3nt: TGTGCCAGCTCACCACCCGAGAAGACAGGGGGCCCTGATACGCAGTATTTT
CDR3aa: CASSPPEKTGGPDTQYF

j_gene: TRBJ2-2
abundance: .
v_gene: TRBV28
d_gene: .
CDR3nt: TGTGCCAGCCATCCGGGAGAATTAGGCGGGGAGCTGTTTTTT
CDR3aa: CASHPGELGGELFF

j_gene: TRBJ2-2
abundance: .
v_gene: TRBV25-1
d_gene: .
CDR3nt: TGTGCCAGCAGACCTGCGGGTTCAAGGCGCACCGGGGAGCTGTTTTTT
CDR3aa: CASRPAGSRRTGELFF

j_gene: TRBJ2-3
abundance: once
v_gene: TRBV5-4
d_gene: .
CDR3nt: TGTGCCAGCAGCTTGGGAGGGGGTAGGGGCACAGATACGCAGTATTTT
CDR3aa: CASSLGGGRGTDTQYF

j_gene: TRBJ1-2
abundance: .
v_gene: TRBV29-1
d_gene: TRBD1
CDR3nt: TGCAGCGTTGGGACAGGGACTTTGAAGGGCTACACCTTC
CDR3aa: CSVGTGTLKGYTF

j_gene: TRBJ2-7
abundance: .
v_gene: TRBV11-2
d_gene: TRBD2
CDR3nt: TGTGCCAGCAGTACGGAAGCGGGGCACTACGAGCAGTACTTC
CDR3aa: CASSTEAGHYEQYF

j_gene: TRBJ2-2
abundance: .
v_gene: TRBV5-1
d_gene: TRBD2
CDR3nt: TGCGCCAGCAGCTTGGCCGGGACTAGAGGCGGGGAGCTGTTTTTT
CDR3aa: CASSLAGTRGGELFF

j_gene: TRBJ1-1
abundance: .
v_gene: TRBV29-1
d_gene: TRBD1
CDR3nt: TGCAGCGTCAGGACAGGGAAGAACACTGAAGCTTTCTTT
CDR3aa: CSVRTGKNTEAFF

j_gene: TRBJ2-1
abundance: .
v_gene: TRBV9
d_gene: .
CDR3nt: TGTGCCAGCAGCGTAGTTCCGCGATACAATGAGCAGTTCTTC
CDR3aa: CASSVVPRYNEQFF

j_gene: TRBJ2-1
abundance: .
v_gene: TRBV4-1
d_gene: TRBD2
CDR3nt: TGCGCCAGCAGCCAGGGGACTAGCGGGACTTACAATGAGCAGTTCTTC
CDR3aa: CASSQGTSGTYNEQFF

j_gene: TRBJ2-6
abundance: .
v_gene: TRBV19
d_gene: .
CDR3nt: TGTGCCAGTACCCTATCTCTGGCAGGTGGGGCCAACGTCCTGACTTTC
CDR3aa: CASTLSLAGGANVLTF

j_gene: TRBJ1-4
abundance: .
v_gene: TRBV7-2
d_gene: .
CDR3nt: TGTGCCAGCAGCCTTGGGCGGGGGAGGGGTGAAAAACTGTTTTTT
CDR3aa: CASSLGRGRGEKLFF

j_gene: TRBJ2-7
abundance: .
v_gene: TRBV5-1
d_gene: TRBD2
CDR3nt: TGCGCCAGCAGCCTAGGACCGGGACTAGGCTACGAGCAGTACTTC
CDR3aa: CASSLGPGLGYEQYF

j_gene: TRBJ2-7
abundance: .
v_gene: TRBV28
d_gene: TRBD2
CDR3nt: TGTGCCAGCAGCCCCGCGGACTCCGCGGGGGTCTACGAGCAGTACTTC
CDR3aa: CASSPADSAGVYEQYF